These 7 T cell receptor beta chains were sequenced from one sample in a study of PD-1 blockade in classical Hodgkin lymphoma. Patients all relapsed after autologous stem cell transplantation, and there was variation in brentuximab vedotin exposure. Profiled with immunoSEQ multiplex PCR; TCRdb holds only in-frame clones, not every one. Of 25,000 to 40,000 clones listed, 75% to 85% were seen once; the top ten hold around a third. Sequenced material: peripheral blood mononuclear cells (PBMCs), taken at baseline. Source of these receptors: a human donor with classical Hodgkin lymphoma.

The chain joins TRBV6-5 to TRBJ2-7; D ambiguous. CDR1 and CDR2 (germline): MNHEY, SVGAGI. V lost 5 bases and J lost 3, with 14 bases in between. This CDR3 region has 14 residues. In nucleotides, the CDR3 is TGTGCCAGCAGTGAAGGGCCGGCTAACTACGAGCAGTACTTC. Translated, it gives CASSEGPANYEQYF.

V gene TRBV7-9 combines with J gene TRBJ2-7, with D perhaps matching TRBD2 (6 bases). This CDR3 spans 16 amino acids. Germline loops: CDR1 SEHNR, CDR2 FQNEAQ (reference sequence). V lost 1 base to trimming and J lost 1 base, with 14 bases between them. The CDR3 protein is CASSLGGDVTSYEQYF. The CDR3, as DNA: TGTGCCAGCAGCTTAGGGGGGGACGTTACGTCCTACGAGCAGTACTTC.

The chain couples TRBV7-9 to TRBJ1-1; no clear D gene. Germline values: CDR1 SEHNR, CDR2 FQNEAQ (reference sequence). V was pared by 2 bases and J by 4 bases, with 11 bases between. CDR3 size: 14 residues. The DNA for the CDR3 is TGTGCCAGCAGCTTATTTGTCCCAACCACTGAAGCTTTCTTT. Amino acid sequence: CASSLFVPTTEAFF.

The rearrangement uses TRBV4-3 and TRBJ1-2, with TRBD1 matching 7 bases. The CDR3 is made up of 16 amino acids. The ends lost 4 bases at V and 0 bases at J; junction bases unmatched: 8. Germline CDR1 and CDR2: LGHNA and YSLEER. CDR3 region: CASSPNLGTANYGYTF. DNA of the CDR3: TGCGCCAGCAGCCCCAATTTGGGGACAGCTAACTATGGCTACACCTTC.

V gene TRBV19 combines with J gene TRBJ2-1, with 10 bases fitting TRBD1. The CDR3 length is 15 residues. V gave up 7 bases and J gave up 8 bases; unmatched junction bases: 11. In germline, CDR1 is LNHDA, CDR2 SQIVND (reference sequence). The CDR3: CASTPTGGAVYEQFF. CDR3 coding DNA: TGTGCCAGTACCCCGACAGGGGGCGCAGTGTATGAGCAGTTCTTC.

The V and J genes are TRBV2 and TRBJ1-2; TRBD1 aligns across 8 bases. The germline gives CDR1 SNHLY, CDR2 FYNNEI. V shed 10 bases, J shed 4 bases, and the junction held 8 bases outside the gene matches. The CDR3 loop spans 13 amino acids. The CDR3 coding sequence is TGTGCCACTACTCCAGGGGGCATCTATGGCTACACCTTC. Translating it yields CATTPGGIYGYTF. The entire variable domain, with the rest obtained from reference TRBV2 and TRBJ1-2, is as follows: EPEVTQTPSHQVTQMGQEVILRCVPISNHLYFYWYRQILGQKVEFLVSFYNNEISEKSEIFDDQFSVERPDGSNFTLKIRSTKLEDSAMYFCATTPGGIYGYTFGSGTRLTVV.

The chain's CDR3 is CASSPASNQPQHF. CDR3 nucleotide sequence: TGTGCCAGCTCACCCGCTAGCAATCAGCCCCAGCATTTT. The genes are TRBV18 and TRBJ1-5; D is uncertain. Germline V gene data show CDR1 as KGHSH and CDR2 as LQKENI. Trimming took 3 bases from V and 0 from J, leaving 3 bases between them. The CDR3 is 13 amino acids.